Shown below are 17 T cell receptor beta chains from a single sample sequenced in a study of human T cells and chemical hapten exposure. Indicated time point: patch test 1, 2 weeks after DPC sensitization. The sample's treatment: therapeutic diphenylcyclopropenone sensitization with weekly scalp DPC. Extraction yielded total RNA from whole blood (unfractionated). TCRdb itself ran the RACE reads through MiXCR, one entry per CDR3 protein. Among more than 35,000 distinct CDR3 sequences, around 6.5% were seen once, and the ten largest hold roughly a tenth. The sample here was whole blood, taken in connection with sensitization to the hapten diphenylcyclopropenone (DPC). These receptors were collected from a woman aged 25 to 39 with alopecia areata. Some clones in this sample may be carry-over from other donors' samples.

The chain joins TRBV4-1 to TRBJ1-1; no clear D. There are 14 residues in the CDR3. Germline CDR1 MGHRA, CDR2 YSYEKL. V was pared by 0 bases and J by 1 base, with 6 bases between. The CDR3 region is CASSQEGPNTEAFF. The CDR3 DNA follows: TGCGCCAGCAGCCAAGAGGGCCCGAACACTGAAGCTTTCTTT.

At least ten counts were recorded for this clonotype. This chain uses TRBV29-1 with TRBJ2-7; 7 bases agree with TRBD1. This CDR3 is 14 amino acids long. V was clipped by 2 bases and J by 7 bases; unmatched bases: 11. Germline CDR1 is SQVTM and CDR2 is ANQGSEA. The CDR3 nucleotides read TGCAGCGTTGAATCGGCGACAGGGACCTTGGAGCAGTACTTC. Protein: CSVESATGTLEQYF.

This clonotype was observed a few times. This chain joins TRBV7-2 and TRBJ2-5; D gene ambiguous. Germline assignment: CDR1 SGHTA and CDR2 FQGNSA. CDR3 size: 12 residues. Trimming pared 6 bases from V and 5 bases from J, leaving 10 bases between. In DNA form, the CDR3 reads TGTGCCAGCAGTTCTACGTTCGAGACCCAGTACTTC. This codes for CASSSTFETQYF.

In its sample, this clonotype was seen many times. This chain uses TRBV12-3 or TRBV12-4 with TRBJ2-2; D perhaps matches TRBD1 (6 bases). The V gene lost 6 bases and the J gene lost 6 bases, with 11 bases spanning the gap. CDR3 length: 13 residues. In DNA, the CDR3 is TGTGCCAGCAGATCAGGGGAACCCGGGGAGCTGTTTTTT. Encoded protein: CASRSGEPGELFF.

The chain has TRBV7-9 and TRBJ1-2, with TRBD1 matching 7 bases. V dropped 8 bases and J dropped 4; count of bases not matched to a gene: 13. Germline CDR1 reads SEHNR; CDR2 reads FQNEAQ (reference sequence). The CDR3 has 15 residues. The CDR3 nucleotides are TGTGCCAGCCAGAACCTGGGACAGCCCAGCTATGGCTACACCTTC. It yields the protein CASQNLGQPSYGYTF. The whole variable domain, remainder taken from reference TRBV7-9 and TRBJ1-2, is DTGVSQNPRHKITKRGQNVTFRCDPISEHNRLYWYRQTLGQGPEFLTYFQNEAQLEKSRLLSDRFSAERPKGSFSTLEIQRTEQGDSAMYLCASQNLGQPSYGYTFGSGTRLTVV.

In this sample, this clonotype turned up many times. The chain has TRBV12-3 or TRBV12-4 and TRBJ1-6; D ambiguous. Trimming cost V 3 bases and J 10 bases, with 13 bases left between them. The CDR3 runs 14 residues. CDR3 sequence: CASSLAVGHSPLHF. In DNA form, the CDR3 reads TGTGCCAGCAGTTTGGCAGTCGGCCACTCACCCCTCCACTTT.

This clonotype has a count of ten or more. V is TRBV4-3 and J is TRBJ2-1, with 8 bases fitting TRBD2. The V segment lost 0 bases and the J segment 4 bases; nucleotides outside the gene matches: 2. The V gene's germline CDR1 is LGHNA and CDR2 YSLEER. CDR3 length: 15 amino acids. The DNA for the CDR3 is TGCGCCAGCAGCCAAGATGGCGGGGGGTACAATGAGCAGTTCTTC. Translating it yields CASSQDGGGYNEQFF.

The CDR3 DNA is TGTGCCAGCAGTTTCCGGGGCCAGCGTGGCATATATTTT. Protein sequence: CASSFRGQRGIYF. The chain joins TRBV7-2 to TRBJ1-3; maybe TRBD1 (5 bases). The V and J ends lost 6 bases and 12 bases respectively, with 18 bases between them. In germline, CDR1 is SGHTA, CDR2 FQGNSA. CDR3 length: 13 residues.

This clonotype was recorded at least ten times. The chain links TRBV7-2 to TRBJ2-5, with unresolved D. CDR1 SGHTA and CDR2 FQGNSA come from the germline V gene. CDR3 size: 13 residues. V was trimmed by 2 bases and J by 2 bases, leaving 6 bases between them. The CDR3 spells CASSLKRQETQYF. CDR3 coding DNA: TGTGCCAGCAGCTTAAAACGGCAAGAGACCCAGTACTTC.

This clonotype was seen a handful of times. The CDR3 nucleotides are TGTGCCAGCAGCAGGGGGCCCCGTCAAGAGACCCAGTACTTC. This translates into CASSRGPRQETQYF. The chain links TRBV7-2 to TRBJ2-5, with 7 bases that match TRBD1. The CDR3 covers 14 residues. The V gene end was trimmed by 5 bases and the J gene end by 2 bases; junction bases not matched to a gene: 5. CDR1 is SGHTA, CDR2 FQGNSA, per germline.

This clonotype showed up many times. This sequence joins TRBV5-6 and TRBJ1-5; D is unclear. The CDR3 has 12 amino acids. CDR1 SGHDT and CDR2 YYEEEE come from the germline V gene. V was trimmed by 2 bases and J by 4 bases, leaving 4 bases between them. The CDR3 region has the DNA TGTGCCAGCAGCTTACCGAATCAGCCCCAGCATTTT. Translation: CASSLPNQPQHF.

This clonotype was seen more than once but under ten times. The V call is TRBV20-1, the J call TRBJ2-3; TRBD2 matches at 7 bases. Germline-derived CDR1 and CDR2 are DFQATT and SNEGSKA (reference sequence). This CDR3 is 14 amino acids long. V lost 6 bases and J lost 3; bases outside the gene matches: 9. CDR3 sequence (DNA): TGCAGTGCCCGGGGAGGGTTGGTGACAGATACGCAGTATTTT. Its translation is CSARGGLVTDTQYF.

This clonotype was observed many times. CDR3 DNA: TGTGCCAGCAGCGGGAAGTGGGGGGTAGATACGCAGTATTTT. This gives the protein CASSGKWGVDTQYF. The J gene is TRBJ2-3, the V gene TRBV7-9; D possibly corresponds to TRBD2 (6 bases). V was trimmed by 5 bases and J by 5 bases, leaving 14 bases between them. The CDR3 is made up of 14 amino acids. The V gene's germline CDR1 is SEHNR and CDR2 FQNEAQ (reference sequence).

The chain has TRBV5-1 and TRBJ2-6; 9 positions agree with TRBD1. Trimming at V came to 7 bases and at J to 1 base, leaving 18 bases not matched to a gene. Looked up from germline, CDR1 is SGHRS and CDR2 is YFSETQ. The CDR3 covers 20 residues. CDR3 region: CASRIYRDRVNLSGANVLTF. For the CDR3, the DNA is TGCGCCAGCCGTATATACCGGGACAGGGTAAACTTGTCTGGGGCCAACGTCCTGACTTTC.

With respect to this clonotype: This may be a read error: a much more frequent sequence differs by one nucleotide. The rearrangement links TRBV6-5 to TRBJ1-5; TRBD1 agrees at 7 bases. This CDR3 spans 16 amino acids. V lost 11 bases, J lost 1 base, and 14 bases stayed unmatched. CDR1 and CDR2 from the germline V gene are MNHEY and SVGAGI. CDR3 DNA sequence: TGTGCCGGCAACAAGGGTAGGACAGGAAGCAATCAGCCCCAGCATTTT. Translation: CAGNKGRTGSNQPQHF.

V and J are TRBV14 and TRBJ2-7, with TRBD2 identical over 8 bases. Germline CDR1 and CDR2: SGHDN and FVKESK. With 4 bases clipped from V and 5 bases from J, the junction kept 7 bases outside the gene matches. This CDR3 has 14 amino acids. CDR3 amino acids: CASSPEGLVDEQYF. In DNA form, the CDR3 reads TGTGCCAGCAGCCCTGAGGGACTAGTAGACGAGCAGTACTTC.

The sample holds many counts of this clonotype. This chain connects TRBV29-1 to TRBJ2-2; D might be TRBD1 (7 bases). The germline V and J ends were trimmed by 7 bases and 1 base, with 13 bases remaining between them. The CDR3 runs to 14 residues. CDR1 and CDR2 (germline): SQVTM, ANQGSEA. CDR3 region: CSAAGQMNTGELFF. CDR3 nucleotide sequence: TGCAGCGCCGCGGGACAGATGAACACCGGGGAGCTGTTTTTT.